These 24 T cell receptor beta chains came from one sample sequenced in a study of cytomegalovirus exposure and HLA in healthy donors. Researchers ran the PCR with 60 Vbeta and 13 Jbeta primers. Generated by immunoSEQ multiplex PCR, the TCRdb table keeps only in-frame clones and is missing some. This sample has about 170,000 clones; around 68% occur once, and the top ten carry around 3.2%. The sample consisted of PBMCs. These receptor sequences come from a man aged 40-49 years in good health and CMV-seronegative.

A few counts support this clone. One junction end disagrees with the germline gene, perhaps due to a read error. The V and J genes are TRBV7-9 and TRBJ1-1; D call uncertain. This CDR3 is 12 amino acids long. Germline loops: CDR1 SEHNR, CDR2 FQNEAQ (reference sequence). This CDR3 is CSSSVTDGEAFF. CDR3 nucleotides: TGTTCCAGCAGCGTCACGGATGGGGAGGCTTTCTTT.

This chain joins TRBV11-2 and TRBJ1-5, with D possibly matching TRBD1 (5 bases). The germline V gene encodes CDR1 SGHAT and CDR2 FQNNGV. V was trimmed by 5 bases and J by 1 base, leaving 18 bases between them. This CDR3 is built from 17 residues. Here the CDR3 reads CASSVGQGMVSNQPQHF. In DNA, the CDR3 is TGTGCCAGCAGCGTCGGGCAGGGAATGGTGAGCAATCAGCCCCAGCATTTT. Complete variable domain (other parts from reference TRBV11-2 and TRBJ1-5): EAGVAQSPRYKIIEKRQSVAFWCNPISGHATLYWYQQILGQGPKLLIQFQNNGVVDDSQLPKDRFSAERLKGVDSTLKIQPAKLEDSAVYLCASSVGQGMVSNQPQHFGDGTRLSIL.

This clone has a handful of counts. The chain couples TRBV4-2 to TRBJ2-7; D is ambiguous. The CDR3 length is 14 residues. V was pared by 0 bases and J by 1 base, with 7 bases between. Germline values: CDR1 LGHNA, CDR2 YNFKEQ. CDR3 protein: CASSQELSSYEQYF. The DNA of the CDR3 is TGTGCCAGCAGCCAAGAACTGTCATCCTACGAGCAGTACTTC.

This clone came up a few times. This chain joins TRBV4-1 and TRBJ2-7; D call uncertain. Trimming cost V 1 base and J 6 bases, with 10 bases left between them. CDR3 length: 13 residues. Germline V lookup: CDR1 MGHRA, CDR2 YSYEKL. DNA of the CDR3: TGCGCCAGCAGCCAAGGGCTAGATCGCGAGCAGTACTTC. Encoded protein: CASSQGLDREQYF.

This clone has a handful of counts. V usage is TRBV30 and J usage is TRBJ1-2, with D perhaps matching TRBD1 (6 bases). CDR3 length equals 14 residues. The germline V gene has CDR1 GTSNPN and CDR2 SVGIG (reference sequence). Trimming removed 4 bases from V and 3 bases from J, with 15 bases in between. CDR3 DNA sequence: TGTGCCTGGACCGCGGACAGAGGGGACTATGGCTACACCTTC. Translating gives CAWTADRGDYGYTF. Filled out from reference TRBV30 and TRBJ1-2, the complete variable domain reads SQTIHQWPATLVQPVGSPLSLECTVEGTSNPNLYWYRQAAGRGLQLLFYSVGIGQISSEVPQNLSASRPQDRQFILSSKKLLLSDSGFYLCAWTADRGDYGYTFGSGTRLTVV.

This clone was counted between two and nine times. CDR3 amino acids: CASSLAAGQDTGELFF. The CDR3 DNA reads TGCGCCAGCAGCTTGGCCGCAGGACAGGACACCGGGGAGCTGTTTTTT. This chain connects TRBV5-1 to TRBJ2-2, with 7 bases aligning to TRBD1. Trimming removed 0 bases from V and 3 bases from J; junction bases left unmatched: 5. The CDR3 runs 16 residues. Germline-derived CDR1 and CDR2 are SGHRS and YFSETQ.

This sequence joins TRBV5-1 and TRBJ2-3; a possible D gene is TRBD2 (6 bases). The CDR3 has 13 amino acids. The V gene lost 10 bases and the J gene lost 4 bases, with 16 bases spanning the gap. The V gene's germline CDR1 is SGHRS and CDR2 YFSETQ. The CDR3 protein is CASAPAGPDTQYF. In DNA form, the CDR3 reads TGCGCCTCGGCACCGGCGGGGCCAGATACGCAGTATTTT.

V and J are TRBV12-1 and TRBJ2-7; the table names TRBD1, a call not compared with the DNA. TRBV12-1 is a pseudogene segment. This CDR3 is built from 18 residues. This CDR3 reads CASSFALTWTGGGHEQYF. The CDR3, as DNA: TGTGCCAGCAGCTTTGCACTGACTTGGACAGGGGGCGGCCACGAGCAGTACTTC.

The V gene is TRBV4-1, the J gene TRBJ1-2, with 7 bases lining up with TRBD1. The CDR3 is 16 residues long. From germline, CDR1 is MGHRA and CDR2 YSYEKL. V lost 2 bases to trimming and J lost 5 bases; unmatched junction nucleotides: 11. The CDR3, as DNA: TGCGCCAGCAGCCAACGATTCGGACAGGACCCTTATGGCTACACCTTC. Translation gives CASSQRFGQDPYGYTF.

This clone was observed a few times. This rearrangement joins TRBV30 to TRBJ1-4, with D possibly matching TRBD1 (5 bases). Germline CDR1 and CDR2: GTSNPN and SVGIG (reference sequence). Trimming stripped 7 bases from V and 6 bases from J, with 15 bases between. The CDR3 consists of 13 residues. The CDR3 reads CALGGAGDEKLFF. CDR3 in DNA: TGTGCCTTGGGTGGGGCAGGAGATGAAAAACTGTTTTTT.

The rearrangement joins TRBV27 to TRBJ2-3; 7 positions agree with TRBD1. This CDR3 spans 18 amino acids. From germline, CDR1 is MNHEY and CDR2 SMNVEV (reference sequence). V shed 7 bases and J 0 bases; nucleotides not matched to a gene: 16. CDR3 sequence: CASTRTGTVRSSTDTQYF. The CDR3 nucleotides are TGTGCCAGCACACGTACTGGGACAGTCAGGTCTAGCACAGATACGCAGTATTTT.

The chain joins TRBV29-1 to TRBJ2-1; TRBD1 matches 7 bases. The CDR3 is 14 residues long. V gave up 7 bases and J gave up 0 bases; unmatched junction bases: 6. The germline gives CDR1 SQVTM, CDR2 ANQGSEA. For the CDR3, the DNA is TGCAGCGACCTCCGGGACAGCTCCTACAATGAGCAGTTCTTC. Translation: CSDLRDSSYNEQFF.

CDR3 residues: CASSEAGQQGNEQYF. The DNA of the CDR3 is TGTGCCAGCAGTGAGGCCGGGCAACAGGGTAACGAGCAGTACTTC. This rearrangement joins TRBV27 to TRBJ2-7; perhaps TRBD1 as D (6 bases). The CDR3 totals 15 residues. Germline V gene sequence: CDR1 MNHEY, CDR2 SMNVEV (reference sequence). The V end lost 5 bases, the J end lost 5 bases, and 19 bases lay between the germline ends.

The sample holds a few counts of this clone. V gene TRBV6-5 combines with J gene TRBJ1-1; no clear D gene. V shed 5 bases and J shed 0 bases, with 10 bases lying between them. The CDR3 is made up of 14 amino acids. Germline CDR1 MNHEY, CDR2 SVGAGI. The CDR3 spells CASSEVGVNTEAFF. The DNA for the CDR3 is TGTGCCAGCAGTGAAGTCGGGGTGAACACTGAAGCTTTCTTT.

This clone has only a few counts. V usage is TRBV28 and J usage is TRBJ1-1, with a tentative D call TRBD1 (6 bases). V lost 2 bases, J lost 3 bases, and 13 bases lay in between. From germline, CDR1 is MDHEN and CDR2 SYDVKM. This CDR3 region has 15 residues. CDR3 region: CASSLQSGAHTEAFF. The DNA of the CDR3 is TGTGCCAGCAGTTTACAGTCAGGGGCACACACTGAAGCTTTCTTT.

The J gene is TRBJ1-2, the V gene TRBV25-1; possibly TRBD1 for D (5 bases). Germline CDR1 and CDR2: MGHDK and SYGVNS. Trimming took off 2 bases at V and 4 bases at J, with 14 bases between the two ends. The CDR3 covers 15 residues. The CDR3, as DNA: TGTGCCAGCAGTGAACTGGGGGGGGGTAGCTATGGCTACACCTTC. Translation: CASSELGGGSYGYTF.

The V and J genes are TRBV28 and TRBJ1-2; D not resolved. V was pared by 7 bases and J by 5 bases, with 14 bases between. This CDR3 region has 13 residues. The germline V gene encodes CDR1 MDHEN and CDR2 SYDVKM. This CDR3 is CASTPAGIYGYTF. In DNA form, the CDR3 reads TGTGCCAGCACCCCGGCGGGAATATATGGCTACACCTTC.

CDR3 amino acids: CASSSNRGRDTEAFF. CDR3 in DNA: TGTGCCAGCAGCTCGAACAGGGGTAGGGACACTGAAGCTTTCTTT. The V call is TRBV7-9, the J call TRBJ1-1, with TRBD1 matching 7 bases. The V gene end was trimmed by 4 bases and the J gene end by 3 bases; junction bases not matched to a gene: 8. The CDR3 extends over 15 amino acids. Germline assignment: CDR1 SEHNR and CDR2 FQNEAQ (reference sequence).

The genes are TRBV27 and TRBJ2-5; 7 bases line up with TRBD2. The J call may be wrong; the DNA end is better matched by TRBJ2-7. Germline CDR1 reads MNHEY; CDR2 reads SMNVEV (reference sequence). This CDR3 region has 17 residues. The CDR3 bases are TGTGCCAGCAGTCCGAAGGGAGGGAGCTCGTACGCCAACGAGCAGTACTTC. Its translation: CASSPKGGSSYANEQYF.

The V gene is TRBV19, the J gene TRBJ2-5, with TRBD1 as a possible D gene (6 bases). The DNA end is more similar to TRBJ2-7, so the J call may be wrong. Germline CDR1 and CDR2: LNHDA and SQIVND (reference sequence). The CDR3 loop spans 14 amino acids. This CDR3 is CASSITGLRNEQYF. The CDR3 DNA is TGTGCCAGTAGTATCACAGGGTTGAGGAACGAGCAGTACTTC.

This clone was found a few times. The V gene is TRBV4-1, the J gene TRBJ2-3; 9 bases line up with TRBD2. CDR1 and CDR2 from the germline V gene are MGHRA and YSYEKL. The CDR3 spans 15 residues. V shed 5 bases, J shed 4 bases, and the junction held 7 bases outside the gene matches. The CDR3 sequence is CASSTREGRADTQYF. For the CDR3, the DNA is TGCGCCAGCAGCACGCGGGAGGGGCGAGCAGATACGCAGTATTTT.

This rearrangement joins TRBV5-1 to TRBJ1-1; TRBD1 aligns across 7 bases. The CDR3 is 13 residues long. Germline CDR1 SGHRS, CDR2 YFSETQ. With 4 bases clipped from V and 2 bases from J, the junction kept 2 bases outside the gene matches. The CDR3 DNA reads as TGCGCCAGCAGCCGGGACAGCAACACTGAAGCTTTCTTT. It encodes CASSRDSNTEAFF.

The chain recombines TRBV28 with TRBJ2-3; no clear D. Trimming removed 2 bases at V and 4 bases at J, with 10 bases between. The germline V gene has CDR1 MDHEN and CDR2 SYDVKM. This CDR3 region has 14 residues. CDR3 amino acids: CASSLVSSSDTQYF. The CDR3 DNA reads TGTGCCAGCAGTTTAGTCAGTAGCTCAGATACGCAGTATTTT.

This rearrangement joins TRBV25-1 to TRBJ2-3; a possible D gene is TRBD2 (6 bases). The CDR3 covers 14 residues. V lost 1 base and J lost 5, with 10 bases in between. Per germline, CDR1 MGHDK and CDR2 SYGVNS. The CDR3 DNA is TGTGCCAGCAGTGAATTCGGGGGTATAGATACGCAGTATTTT. It codes for CASSEFGGIDTQYF.